The rows below give T cell receptor beta chains drawn from one sample of a study of T-cell reconstitution after alpha-beta-depleted transplantation in children. TCRdb passed the PCR reads through MiXCR, listing each CDR3 protein once. The table lists almost 500,000 distinct CDR3 sequences, 9.5% to 15% of them singletons, with about 6% in the top ten. Source: PBMCs from the stem cell graft donor, taken from the stem cell graft. The receptors derive from a human donor who donated a stem cell graft to a child with combined immunodeficiency. CDR3s include the opening cysteine and the closing phenylalanine or tryptophan. The order of the fields is clone size, J gene, V gene, D gene, CDR3 protein, CDR3 DNA. D genes are given only for firm matches. A clone size is listed for some rows: how often the clone was seen (once, few, many), or a class if it is expanded.

clone size: many; J gene: TRBJ2-7; V gene: TRBV29-1; D gene: TRBD1; CDR3 protein: CSVEDRGQGKEQYF; CDR3 DNA: TGCAGCGTTGAAGATAGGGGACAGGGAAAGGAGCAGTACTTC
clone size: few; J gene: TRBJ1-5; V gene: TRBV7-2; D gene: -; CDR3 protein: CASSPYNNQPQHF; CDR3 DNA: TGTGCCAGCAGCCCGTACAACAATCAGCCCCAGCATTTT
clone size: many; J gene: TRBJ2-1; V gene: TRBV7-2; D gene: -; CDR3 protein: CASSLATLSSYNEQFF; CDR3 DNA: TGTGCCAGCAGCTTAGCGACACTCTCCTCCTACAATGAGCAGTTCTTC
clone size: many; J gene: TRBJ2-7; V gene: TRBV10-2; D gene: -; CDR3 protein: CASSEYGTGPYEQYF; CDR3 DNA: TGCGCCAGCAGTGAGTACGGGACGGGTCCCTACGAGCAGTACTTC
clone size: few; J gene: TRBJ1-4; V gene: TRBV7-2; D gene: -; CDR3 protein: CASSLVGFSNEKLFF; CDR3 DNA: TGTGCCAGCAGCTTGGTGGGTTTCAGTAATGAAAAACTGTTTTTT
clone size: -; J gene: TRBJ1-4; V gene: TRBV12-3/TRBV12-4; D gene: TRBD1; CDR3 protein: CASSATGGGREKLFF; CDR3 DNA: TGTGCCAGCAGTGCAACAGGGGGCGGACGTGAGAAACTGTTTTTT
clone size: many; J gene: TRBJ2-7; V gene: TRBV27; D gene: TRBD2; CDR3 protein: CASSLRGTSSYEQYF; CDR3 DNA: TGTGCCAGCAGTTTACGGGGGACTAGCTCCTACGAGCAGTACTTC
clone size: -; J gene: TRBJ2-7; V gene: TRBV2; D gene: -; CDR3 protein: CAKRKGQQYF; CDR3 DNA: TGTGCCAAGAGGAAGGGACAGCAGTACTTC
clone size: few; J gene: TRBJ2-2; V gene: TRBV6-5; D gene: TRBD1; CDR3 protein: CASSFWRTGGVQNTGELFF; CDR3 DNA: TGTGCCAGCAGTTTTTGGCGAACAGGGGGAGTGCAGAACACCGGGGAGCTGTTTTTT
clone size: few; J gene: TRBJ2-3; V gene: TRBV6-5; D gene: -; CDR3 protein: CASSYSLGTDTQYF; CDR3 DNA: TGTGCCAGCAGTTACTCCCTGGGCACAGATACGCAGTATTTT
clone size: many; J gene: TRBJ1-1; V gene: TRBV5-1; D gene: -; CDR3 protein: CASSSDRMNTEAFF; CDR3 DNA: TGCGCCAGCAGCTCAGACAGGATGAACACTGAAGCTTTCTTT
clone size: -; J gene: TRBJ2-5; V gene: TRBV12-3/TRBV12-4; D gene: -; CDR3 protein: CASSKWIQETQYF; CDR3 DNA: TGTGCCAGCAGTAAATGGATCCAAGAGACCCAGTACTTC
clone size: few; J gene: TRBJ2-7; V gene: TRBV7-9; D gene: -; CDR3 protein: CASSDDLTGDYEQYF; CDR3 DNA: TGTGCCAGCAGCGACGACCTCACCGGCGATTACGAGCAGTACTTC
clone size: -; J gene: TRBJ2-1; V gene: TRBV5-5; D gene: -; CDR3 protein: CASSLEVGVVQNEQFF; CDR3 DNA: TGTGCCAGCAGCTTGGAGGTCGGGGTGGTTCAGAATGAGCAGTTCTTC
clone size: few; J gene: TRBJ2-1; V gene: TRBV24-1; D gene: TRBD2; CDR3 protein: CATSDMSGRSENEQFF; CDR3 DNA: TGTGCCACCAGTGATATGAGCGGGAGGTCGGAAAATGAGCAGTTCTTC
clone size: few; J gene: TRBJ2-5; V gene: TRBV7-9; D gene: TRBD1; CDR3 protein: CASSLGQIKSGETQYF; CDR3 DNA: TGTGCCAGCAGCTTGGGACAGATAAAAAGTGGAGAGACCCAGTACTTC
clone size: -; J gene: TRBJ2-7; V gene: TRBV20-1; D gene: TRBD2; CDR3 protein: CSAKTSGASYEQYF; CDR3 DNA: TGCAGTGCAAAGACTAGCGGGGCCTCCTACGAGCAGTACTTC
clone size: -; J gene: TRBJ2-2; V gene: TRBV19; D gene: TRBD2; CDR3 protein: CASSITSGGHRELFF; CDR3 DNA: TGTGCCAGTAGTATAACTAGCGGGGGACACCGGGAGCTGTTTTTT